The 4 T cell receptor beta chains in this list originate from one sample, sequenced in a study of T cells after yellow fever vaccination. TCRdb called the 5' RACE reads again in MiXCR, with one record for every CDR3 protein. The sample lists hundreds of thousands of distinct CDR3 sequences, 13% occurring once. The sequencing here drew on PBMCs, taken on the day of the yellow fever booster vaccination. These TCRs come from a man in his thirties or forties who received the YFV17D yellow fever vaccine.

This clonotype was seen a handful of times. This chain connects TRBV19 to TRBJ1-2; 8 nucleotides align to TRBD1. The germline CDR1 and CDR2 sequences are LNHDA and SQIVND (reference sequence). Unmatched junction bases numbered 12, after V lost 7 bases and J lost 5 bases. The CDR3 spans 15 residues. CDR3 in amino acids: CASTTAGQAIYGYTF. Here the CDR3 DNA reads TGTGCCAGTACTACGGCGGGACAGGCGATTTATGGCTACACCTTC.

The J gene is TRBJ1-4, the V gene TRBV7-9; D unclear. CDR1 is SEHNR and CDR2 is FQNEAQ in the germline V gene (reference sequence). There are 14 residues in the CDR3. Trimming removed 5 bases at V and 5 bases at J, with 12 bases between. CDR3 amino acids: CASSPKRGNEKLFF. The CDR3 region has the DNA TGTGCCAGCAGCCCTAAGCGAGGGAATGAAAAACTGTTTTTT.

This chain uses TRBV7-2 with TRBJ2-5, with D possibly being TRBD1 or TRBD2 (5 bases each). Germline V gene data show CDR1 as SGHTA and CDR2 as FQGNSA. This CDR3 has 14 amino acids. V gave up 5 bases and J gave up 4 bases, with 14 bases separating them. The CDR3 sequence is CASSPHEGTETQYF. In DNA, the CDR3 is TGTGCCAGCAGCCCCCACGAAGGGACAGAGACCCAGTACTTC.

The J gene is TRBJ2-1, the V gene TRBV10-3, with TRBD2 matching 10 bases. In germline, CDR1 is ENHRY, CDR2 SYGVKD. V lost 6 bases and J lost 1; bases outside the gene matches: 6. The CDR3 has 16 residues. The CDR3 bases are TGTGCCATCAGGGGTAGCGGGAGGAGTTCCTACAATGAGCAGTTCTTC. As protein: CAIRGSGRSSYNEQFF.